The sequence of this TCR beta chain was determined in a study of blood T cell repertoires in COVID-19. Study-wide background: Sources were T cells, B-cell-depleted T cells, or PBMCs; the material itself was cDNA or gDNA.

Authors' data handling: Amplifying reference gene primers gave estimates of nucleated cell counts. The data were produced by immunoSEQ multiplex PCR, yet TCRdb's version contains in-frame clones alone and is incomplete. The V and J calls and clone size were taken over from that table, and D and trimming were inferred from the DNA. Altogether 6,500 to 9,500 clones are present, roughly 80% being singletons, with the ten largest covering about 32%. The CDR3 sequence is 16 residues long. V shed 1 base and J shed 0 bases, with 7 bases lying between them. Germline-derived CDR1 and CDR2 are MNHEY and SVGAGI.

The chain couples TRBV6-5 to TRBJ1-6, with a possible D match to TRBD1 (6 bases). Sequenced material: peripheral blood. The sequence was obtained from a human donor in a cohort sampled during active COVID-19. CDR3 sequence: CASSYFRGSYNSPLHF. CDR3 bases: TGTGCCAGCAGTTACTTCAGGGGCTCCTATAATTCACCCCTCCACTTT.